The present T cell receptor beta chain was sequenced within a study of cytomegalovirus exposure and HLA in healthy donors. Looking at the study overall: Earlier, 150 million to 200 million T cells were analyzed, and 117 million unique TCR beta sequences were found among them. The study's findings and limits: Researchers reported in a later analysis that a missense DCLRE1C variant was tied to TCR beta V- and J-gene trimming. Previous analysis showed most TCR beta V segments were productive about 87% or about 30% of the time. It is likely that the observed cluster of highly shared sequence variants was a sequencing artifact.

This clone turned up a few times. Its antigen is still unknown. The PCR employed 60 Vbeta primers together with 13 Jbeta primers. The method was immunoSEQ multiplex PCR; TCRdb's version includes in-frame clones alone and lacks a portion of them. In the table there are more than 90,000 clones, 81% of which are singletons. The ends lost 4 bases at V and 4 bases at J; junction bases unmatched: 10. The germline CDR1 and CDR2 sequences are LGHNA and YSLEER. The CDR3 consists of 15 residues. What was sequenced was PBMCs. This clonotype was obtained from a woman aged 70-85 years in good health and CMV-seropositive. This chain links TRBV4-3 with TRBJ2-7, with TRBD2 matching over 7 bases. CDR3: CASSPGWGGSYEQYF. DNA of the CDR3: TGCGCCAGCAGCCCCGGGTGGGGGGGGTCTTACGAGCAGTACTTC.